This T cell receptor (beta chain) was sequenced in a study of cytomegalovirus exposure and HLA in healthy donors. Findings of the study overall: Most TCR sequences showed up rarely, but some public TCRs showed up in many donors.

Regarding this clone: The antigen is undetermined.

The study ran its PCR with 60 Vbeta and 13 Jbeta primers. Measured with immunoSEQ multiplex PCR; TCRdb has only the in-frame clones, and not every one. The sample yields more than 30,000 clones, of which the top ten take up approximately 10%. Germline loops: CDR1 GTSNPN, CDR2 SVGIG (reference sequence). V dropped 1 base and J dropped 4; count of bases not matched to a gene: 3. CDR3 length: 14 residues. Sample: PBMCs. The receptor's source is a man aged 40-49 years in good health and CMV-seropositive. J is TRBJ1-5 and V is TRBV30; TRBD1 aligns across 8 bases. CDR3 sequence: CAWSERDRNQPQHF. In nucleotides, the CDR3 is TGTGCCTGGAGTGAAAGGGACAGGAATCAGCCCCAGCATTTT.